Given below is one T cell receptor (beta chain) in context. The antigen remains undetermined. At one of its ends the junction is not consistent with the germline gene, which may arise from a read error. This sample is drawn from a study of cytomegalovirus exposure and HLA in healthy donors. Study-wide results and limits: Cytomegalovirus-associated status was assigned to approximately 160 TCR beta chains.

The method was immunoSEQ multiplex PCR; TCRdb's version includes in-frame clones alone and lacks a portion of them. Of 300,000 to 400,000 clones in the sample, over 75% are singletons; the top ten hold around 0.88%. The CDR3 covers 15 residues. Germline CDR1 and CDR2: ENHRY and SYGVKD. The sample taken for sequencing was PBMCs. The chain employs TRBV10-3 and TRBJ2-7; 9 bases are shared with TRBD1. The clonotype was recovered from a man aged 30 to 45 in good health and CMV-seronegative. The DNA for the CDR3 is TGTGCCATCAGTGGTCCGGGACAGGGTTCCTTCGAGCAGTACTTC. It yields the protein CAISGPGQGSFEQYF.